This T cell receptor (beta chain) was obtained from a study of Ad26.COV2.S vaccination and SARS-CoV-2 variants. The wider study: Trial arm assignment for the donor was COV1001 Ad26.COV2.S.

Germline V CDR1 and CDR2: LGHNA, YSLEER. This CDR3 is built from 13 residues. Trimming left V 6 bases short and J 4 bases short, with 10 bases between. Noted treatment: some 20 received Ad26.COV2.S at low or high dose, single or two shots; five or six received placebo; per-sample allocation not given. Sampling took place 63 days after the first vaccine or placebo injection. Sequencing used immunoSEQ multiplex PCR; TCRdb keeps in-frame clones, though not all of them. The sample gives 440,000 or so clones, around 93% of which show up once; less than 2% is in the top ten. This TCR was recovered from a person aged 18-65 years who received the Ad26.COV2.S COVID-19 vaccine or a placebo. The specimen was peripheral blood, collected in a trial of Ad26.COV2.S vaccine versus placebo. The gene calls are TRBV4-3 and TRBJ2-1; D unresolved. CDR3 protein: CASSPSLYNEQFF. Here the CDR3 DNA reads TGCGCCAGCAGTCCGTCCCTATACAATGAGCAGTTCTTC.